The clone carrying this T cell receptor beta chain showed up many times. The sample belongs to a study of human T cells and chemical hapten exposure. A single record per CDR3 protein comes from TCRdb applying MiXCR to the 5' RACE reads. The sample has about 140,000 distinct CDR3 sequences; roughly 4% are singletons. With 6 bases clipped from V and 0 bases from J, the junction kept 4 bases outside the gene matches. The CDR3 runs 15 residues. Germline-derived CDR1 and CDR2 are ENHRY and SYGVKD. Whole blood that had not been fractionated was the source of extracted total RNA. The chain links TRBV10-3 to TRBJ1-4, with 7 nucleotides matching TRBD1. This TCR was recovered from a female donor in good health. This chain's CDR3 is CAISLTGTTNEKLFF. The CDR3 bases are TGTGCCATCAGCTTGACAGGGACAACTAATGAAAAACTGTTTTTT.